These T cell receptor beta chains were read from a single sample in a study of siplizumab effects on memory and regulatory T cells. Using immunoSEQ multiplex PCR, the repertoire was profiled, and TCRdb retains in-frame clones only, with some absent. The sample has more than 70,000 clones, 85% to 95% seen once. The sequenced sample consisted of CD8+ T cells sorted from blood. The receptors here all came from a human donor in good health. Each CDR3 is given with its conserved first and last residue. D genes are given only for firm matches. The size field is filled for only some rows; it gives once, few, many or a size class.

CDR3nt: TGCGCCAGCAGCCAAGAATGGGGTAACTCCTACGAGCAGTACTTC; CDR3aa: CASSQEWGNSYEQYF; abundance: -; d_gene: -; j_gene: TRBJ2-7; v_gene: TRBV4-1
CDR3nt: TGTGCCAGTACCCCCAGCTTGACATCAATTCTGCCCCAGCATTTT; CDR3aa: CASTPSLTSILPQHF; abundance: -; d_gene: -; j_gene: TRBJ1-5; v_gene: TRBV19
CDR3nt: TGTGCCAGCAGCCACCCTAAAAGGACAGGGGTCGGCAATGAGCAGTTCTTC; CDR3aa: CASSHPKRTGVGNEQFF; abundance: -; d_gene: TRBD1; j_gene: TRBJ2-1; v_gene: TRBV7-8
CDR3nt: TGTGCCAGCAGCGTATCTTCCGGAATCACAGATACGCAGTATTTT; CDR3aa: CASSVSSGITDTQYF; abundance: -; d_gene: -; j_gene: TRBJ2-3; v_gene: TRBV9
CDR3nt: TGTGCCAGCAGCTTGGCCGGGACAGGGGGCCGGGTGAGGACAGATACGCAGTATTTT; CDR3aa: CASSLAGTGGRVRTDTQYF; abundance: -; d_gene: TRBD1; j_gene: TRBJ2-3; v_gene: TRBV5-6
CDR3nt: TGTGCCAGCTTACCGGGACTAGCGGAGTCCTACGAGCAGTACTTC; CDR3aa: CASLPGLAESYEQYF; abundance: -; d_gene: TRBD2; j_gene: TRBJ2-7; v_gene: TRBV2
CDR3nt: TGTGCCAGCAGTTTATCGTGGCTAGCGGGAGGTAGAGAGACCCAGTACTTC; CDR3aa: CASSLSWLAGGRETQYF; abundance: once; d_gene: TRBD2; j_gene: TRBJ2-5; v_gene: TRBV27
CDR3nt: TGTGCCAGCAGCGGTTCCGGGACAGGGAGCGACGAGCAGTACTTC; CDR3aa: CASSGSGTGSDEQYF; abundance: -; d_gene: TRBD1; j_gene: TRBJ2-7; v_gene: TRBV9
CDR3nt: TGTGCCAGCAGCCAACTAGGGGAGCTGTTTTTT; CDR3aa: CASSQLGELFF; abundance: -; d_gene: -; j_gene: TRBJ2-2; v_gene: TRBV7-9
CDR3nt: TGTGCCAGCAGCCAAGGGTCGGGTCCTAGCTTGTTTTTT; CDR3aa: CASSQGSGPSLFF; abundance: -; d_gene: -; j_gene: TRBJ2-2; v_gene: TRBV11-2
CDR3nt: TGTGCCAGCAGCGTAGCTAAAGAAGGGGGCTCCTCTAATGAAAAACTGTTTTTT; CDR3aa: CASSVAKEGGSSNEKLFF; abundance: -; d_gene: TRBD1; j_gene: TRBJ1-4; v_gene: TRBV9
CDR3nt: TGCGCCAGCAGTAACCGGACCGTAGGGGAGACCCAGTACTTC; CDR3aa: CASSNRTVGETQYF; abundance: -; d_gene: -; j_gene: TRBJ2-5; v_gene: TRBV23-1
CDR3nt: TGTGCCAGCAGTCCGGGATATGAGCAGTTCTTC; CDR3aa: CASSPGYEQFF; abundance: -; d_gene: -; j_gene: TRBJ2-1; v_gene: TRBV7-6
CDR3nt: TGTGCCAGAAGCTTGGTTCCAGGGAACCACTCTGGGGCCAACGTCCTGACTTTC; CDR3aa: CARSLVPGNHSGANVLTF; abundance: -; d_gene: -; j_gene: TRBJ2-6; v_gene: TRBV5-3
CDR3nt: TGTGCCAGTACCAAGCACCGGCGGGGGTCTTTAGGCTACACCTTC; CDR3aa: CASTKHRRGSLGYTF; abundance: -; d_gene: -; j_gene: TRBJ1-2; v_gene: TRBV5-8
CDR3nt: TGTGCCAGCAGCCAAGACGGGGGCACCGGGGAGCTGTTTTTT; CDR3aa: CASSQDGGTGELFF; abundance: -; d_gene: -; j_gene: TRBJ2-2; v_gene: TRBV6-6
CDR3nt: TGCGCCAGCAGCCAAGGCGCGAGCGGGAGGGCCCGGGAGCTGTTTTTT; CDR3aa: CASSQGASGRARELFF; abundance: -; d_gene: TRBD2; j_gene: TRBJ2-2; v_gene: TRBV4-1